This T cell receptor beta chain emerged from a study of blood T cells in healthy people across ages. A sample-barcoded 5' primer and a J-beta primer mix were used in a second PCR of about 7 to 12 cycles. TCRdb processed the 5' RACE reads anew with MiXCR; each CDR3 protein has one entry. The sample holds about 630,000 distinct CDR3 sequences, more than 20% seen once. The amount of total RNA extracted per sample was at least 5.5 micrograms. Broader study findings: TCR beta diversity tracked closely with naive T cell percentage.

This CDR3 region has 15 residues. The junction had 9 bases not matched to a gene; V was cut back by 4 bases and J by 4 bases. Looked up from germline, CDR1 is SGHRS and CDR2 is YFSETQ. A word on this clonotype: Its antigen is currently unknown.

Sequenced input: blood. The clonotype originates from an older man in good health. The V call is TRBV5-1, the J call TRBJ2-3, with TRBD2 matching 7 bases. This CDR3 is CASSPRGGSADTQYF. DNA of the CDR3: TGCGCCAGCAGCCCAAGGGGCGGGAGTGCAGATACGCAGTATTTT. Filled out from reference TRBV5-1 and TRBJ2-3, the complete variable domain reads KAGVTQTPRYLIKTRGQQVTLSCSPISGHRSVSWYQQTPGQGLQFLFEYFSETQRNKGNFPGRFSGRQFSNSRSEMNVSTLELGDSALYLCASSPRGGSADTQYFGPGTRLTVL.